The next 21 T cell receptor beta chains were all read from a single sample in a study of blood T cells in healthy people across ages. It was with a sample-barcoded 5' primer and a J-beta primer mix that a second PCR of roughly 7 to 11 cycles was run. TCRdb itself ran the 5' RACE reads through MiXCR, one entry per CDR3 protein. The data hold roughly 2 million distinct CDR3 sequences, with approximately 50% observed a single time. The specimen was blood. The receptors shown here come from a woman aged 35 to 49 in good health.

The chain couples TRBV20-1 to TRBJ1-1; possible D gene TRBD1, 5 bases. Looked up from germline, CDR1 is DFQATT and CDR2 is SNEGSKA (reference sequence). CDR3 size: 14 residues. Trimming took off 7 bases at V and 1 base at J, with 16 bases between the two ends. CDR3 nucleotide sequence: TGCAGTGTTAATTCAGGGCTTAAGAACACTGAAGCTTTCTTT. Translated: CSVNSGLKNTEAFF.

The chain links TRBV27 to TRBJ2-3, with TRBD2 matching over 8 bases. CDR1 and CDR2 from the germline V gene are MNHEY and SMNVEV (reference sequence). This CDR3 is built from 15 residues. After removal of 3 bases from V and 5 bases from J, the junction contained 7 bases not matched to a gene. The CDR3 here is CASSFRAGAKDTQYF. The CDR3, as DNA: TGTGCCAGCAGTTTTCGAGCGGGGGCAAAAGATACGCAGTATTTT.

This clonotype was observed a handful of times. The rearrangement joins TRBV6-6 to TRBJ1-2; D is unclear. The CDR3 runs to 13 residues. Trimming stripped 5 bases from V and 4 bases from J, with 11 bases between. Germline CDR1 MNHNY, CDR2 SVGAGI (reference sequence). The CDR3 coding sequence is TGTGCCAGCAGTGCGGAGGGCACCTATGGCTACACCTTC. It codes for CASSAEGTYGYTF.

V gene TRBV5-1 combines with J gene TRBJ1-2; TRBD1 matches 7 bases. The J segment lost 2 bases and the V segment lost 1 base, leaving 11 bases of the junction unmatched. The CDR3 spans 17 residues. Germline V gene lookup returns CDR1 SGHRS and CDR2 YFSETQ. The CDR3 region has the DNA TGCGCCAGCAGCTTGACCATCCATCCGGGACAGAACTATGGCTACACCTTC. Translated, it gives CASSLTIHPGQNYGYTF.

The V gene is TRBV6-2 or TRBV6-3, the J gene TRBJ2-4; D call uncertain. CDR3 length equals 11 residues. V lost 4 bases and J lost 7, with 5 bases in between. In germline, CDR1 is MNHEY, CDR2 SVGEGT. CDR3: CASSWTNIQYF. The CDR3 DNA reads TGTGCCAGCAGTTGGACGAACATTCAGTACTTC.

The chain recombines TRBV15 with TRBJ2-4; D is unclear. The J call may not be correct, given that the DNA end is closer to TRBJ2-7. Per germline, CDR1 LNHNV and CDR2 YYDKDF (reference sequence). CDR3 length equals 15 residues. The CDR3 region is CATSRVDFESYEQYF. The CDR3 DNA sequence: TGTGCCACCAGCAGAGTTGACTTTGAGTCCTACGAGCAGTACTTC.

The chain carries TRBV2 and TRBJ2-5; perhaps TRBD1 as D (5 bases). V was shortened by 4 bases and J by 3 bases, with 12 bases between the two germline ends. Germline values: CDR1 SNHLY, CDR2 FYNNEI. The CDR3 contains 14 residues. The CDR3 nucleotides are TGTGCCAGCAGTGTAAAAGGCAGGGAAGAGACCCAGTACTTC. Its protein product is CASSVKGREETQYF.

The chain couples TRBV25-1 to TRBJ1-1; D gene uncertain. Germline values: CDR1 MGHDK, CDR2 SYGVNS. V lost 0 bases to trimming and J lost 4 bases, with 9 bases between them. The CDR3 runs 14 residues. The CDR3 loop is CASSEYRGGTEAFF. CDR3 coding DNA: TGTGCCAGCAGTGAATACAGAGGCGGCACTGAAGCTTTCTTT.

V usage is TRBV7-9 and J usage is TRBJ2-1; no definite D call. The germline gives CDR1 SEHNR, CDR2 FQNEAQ (reference sequence). The V end lost 1 base, the J end lost 0 bases, and 13 bases lay between the germline ends. The CDR3 is 17 amino acids. The CDR3 loop reads CASSLGGAVSSYNEQFF. DNA of the CDR3: TGTGCCAGCAGCTTAGGTGGTGCAGTGAGCTCCTACAATGAGCAGTTCTTC.

CDR3 DNA sequence: TGTGCCAGCAGCTTAAAAGGTGGACAGGCTAGATCGAGCACCGGGGAGCTGTTTTTT. This encodes CASSLKGGQARSSTGELFF. The chain links TRBV7-3 to TRBJ2-2; 7 bases match TRBD1. With 1 base clipped from V and 4 bases from J, the junction kept 15 bases outside the gene matches. In germline, CDR1 is SGHTA, CDR2 FQGTGA. The CDR3 is made up of 19 amino acids.

This clonotype was counted only a few times. The chain has TRBV20-1 and TRBJ2-6; D not resolved. Germline V lookup: CDR1 DFQATT, CDR2 SNEGSKA (reference sequence). The CDR3 runs to 15 residues. The V gene lost 5 bases and the J gene lost 2 bases, with 13 bases spanning the gap. Here the CDR3 reads CSAPPLSAGANVLTF. CDR3 nucleotides: TGCAGTGCTCCCCCCTTATCCGCTGGGGCCAACGTCCTGACTTTC.

This clonotype was observed once. V gene TRBV7-6 combines with J gene TRBJ1-5; D might be TRBD1 (6 bases). Trimming shortened V by 4 bases and J by 4 bases, and 11 bases separated the two germline ends. The CDR3 length is 14 residues. Germline V gives CDR1 SGHVS, CDR2 FNYEAQ. DNA for the CDR3: TGTGCCAGCAGCTCGGGACACGCAAATCAGCCCCAGCATTTT. It is translated as CASSSGHANQPQHF.

This clonotype has only one observation. The chain has TRBV6-5 and TRBJ1-1, with D possibly TRBD1 on 6 matching bases. Germline V gives CDR1 MNHEY, CDR2 SVGAGI. This CDR3 is 14 amino acids long. Deletions cut 2 bases from V and 2 bases from J, with 9 bases between. CDR3 DNA sequence: TGTGCCAGCAGTTACGAGGGGGGAAACACTGAAGCTTTCTTT. Amino acid sequence: CASSYEGGNTEAFF.

V is TRBV12-3 or TRBV12-4 and J is TRBJ2-7, with D perhaps matching TRBD1 (5 bases). The germline V and J ends were trimmed by 3 bases and 3 bases, with 12 bases remaining between them. The CDR3 runs 14 residues. The CDR3 reads CASSFDGAHYEQYF. In DNA form, the CDR3 reads TGTGCCAGCAGTTTCGATGGGGCACACTACGAGCAGTACTTC.

This sequence joins TRBV5-1 and TRBJ1-1, with D maybe TRBD1 (6 bases). V lost 2 bases and J lost 3, with 26 bases in between. There are 19 residues in the CDR3. Germline V gene data show CDR1 as SGHRS and CDR2 as YFSETQ. In DNA form, the CDR3 reads TGCGCCAGCAGCTTCGGTTTAGTCGGTATGGGGGCGAGGTACACTGAAGCTTTCTTT. Protein product: CASSFGLVGMGARYTEAFF. The full variable domain, completed using reference TRBV5-1 and TRBJ1-1, is KAGVTQTPRYLIKTRGQQVTLSCSPISGHRSVSWYQQTPGQGLQFLFEYFSETQRNKGNFPGRFSGRQFSNSRSEMNVSTLELGDSALYLCASSFGLVGMGARYTEAFFGQGTRLTVV.

The genes are TRBV6-2 or TRBV6-3 and TRBJ2-7, with TRBD1 identical over 10 bases. Germline trimming cut 6 bases from V and 3 bases from J; bases unmatched to any gene: 8. The CDR3 sequence is 15 residues long. Germline lookup yields CDR1 MNHEY and CDR2 SVGEGT. CDR3 protein: CASRSGTGANYEQYF. The CDR3 region has the DNA TGTGCCAGCAGATCTGGGACAGGGGCCAACTACGAGCAGTACTTC.

The rearrangement joins TRBV7-9 to TRBJ2-1; 8 bases align to TRBD1. Looked up from germline, CDR1 is SEHNR and CDR2 is FQNEAQ (reference sequence). Trimming took 5 bases from V and 3 from J; bases not matched to a gene: 12. The CDR3 loop spans 17 amino acids. As DNA, the CDR3 is TGTGCCAGCAGCCCAGCCATTGGTGACAGGGGCTACAATGAGCAGTTCTTC. Amino acids: CASSPAIGDRGYNEQFF.

This chain links TRBV20-1 with TRBJ2-7; TRBD1 matches 9 bases. V was pared by 6 bases and J by 1 base, with 4 bases of the junction left unmatched. Looked up from germline, CDR1 is DFQATT and CDR2 is SNEGSKA (reference sequence). The CDR3 contains 13 residues. In DNA, the CDR3 is TGCAGTGCCGAGGGGACAGGGTCCTACGAGCAGTACTTC. It yields the protein CSAEGTGSYEQYF.

The chain combines TRBV20-1 with TRBJ1-2; TRBD1 is a possible D gene (5 bases). Germline assignment: CDR1 DFQATT and CDR2 SNEGSKA (reference sequence). V gave up 5 bases and J gave up 4 bases, with 11 bases separating them. The CDR3 has 12 amino acids. CDR3 residues: CSALLTGYGYTF. The CDR3 DNA reads as TGCAGTGCTCTCCTCACAGGCTATGGCTACACCTTC.

The V call is TRBV27, the J call TRBJ2-7; a weak D match, TRBD1 (7 bases). The V gene lost 2 bases and the J gene lost 3 bases, with 20 bases spanning the gap. From germline, CDR1 is MNHEY and CDR2 SMNVEV (reference sequence). The CDR3 consists of 17 residues. The CDR3 protein is CASSLKAGTAKDYEQYF. CDR3 DNA sequence: TGTGCCAGCAGTTTAAAGGCGGGGACAGCCAAAGACTACGAGCAGTACTTC.

This clonotype turned up a few times. The chain carries TRBV4-2 and TRBJ2-3, with 7 bases that match TRBD2. Germline V gene data show CDR1 as LGHNA and CDR2 as YNFKEQ. The V and J ends lost 4 bases and 2 bases, in that order; junction bases with no gene match: 15. The CDR3 totals 18 residues. CDR3 region: CASSPVSGTKRPTDTQYF. The DNA of the CDR3 is TGTGCCAGCAGCCCGGTTTCCGGGACTAAGCGCCCCACAGATACGCAGTATTTT.